The clone carrying this TCR beta chain was observed many times. This record comes from a study of response to subunit inactivated influenza vaccine. TCRdb used MiXCR to reprocess the RT-PCR reads, holding one entry per CDR3 protein. The table has under 800,000 distinct CDR3 sequences, more than 11% seen once. The sequencing here drew on PBMCs from blood, taken around 15 days before vaccination. The clonotype was recovered from a man aged 50 to 60 who received an inactivated influenza vaccine.

This CDR3 reads CASRALANTGELFF. In DNA, the CDR3 is TGTGCCAGCAGAGCTCTAGCTAACACCGGGGAGCTGTTTTTT. V and J are TRBV12-3 or TRBV12-4 and TRBJ2-2, with TRBD2 as a possible D gene (5 bases). CDR3 length: 14 amino acids. The germline V and J ends were trimmed by 6 bases and 2 bases, with 10 bases remaining between them.